Below, 19 T cell receptor beta chains from the same sample are listed, as sequenced in a study of OX40 agonist ivuxolimab in advanced cancers. The data were produced by immunoSEQ multiplex PCR, yet TCRdb's version contains in-frame clones alone and is incomplete. The sample yields around 47,000 clones, around 85% seen once. Sequences were derived from CD4+ or CD8+ T cells sorted from blood, sampled in a trial of the OX40 agonist ivuxolimab. These receptors all come from an adult with an advanced solid tumor such as melanoma, head and neck, liver or kidney cancer.

The chain employs TRBV10-2 and TRBJ1-5, with TRBD1 as a possible D gene (6 bases). The V end was cut by 2 bases, the J end by 1 base, with 18 bases between. The CDR3 consists of 18 residues. Germline V lookup: CDR1 WSHSY, CDR2 SAAADI. The CDR3 DNA reads TGCGCCAGCAGTGAGATTGTCTCCGACAGGAGAAGCAATCAGCCCCAGCATTTT. Translated, it gives CASSEIVSDRRSNQPQHF.

In this sample, this clone turned up a few times. This CDR3 reads CASSYEANPGGYTF. CDR3 DNA: TGTGCCAGCAGTTACGAGGCAAATCCTGGTGGCTACACCTTC. The chain has TRBV6-5 and TRBJ1-2; D is ambiguous. Germline-derived CDR1 and CDR2 are MNHEY and SVGAGI. V was cut by 2 bases and J by 7 bases, with 14 bases left in between. This CDR3 spans 14 amino acids.

In DNA form, the CDR3 reads TGTGCCAGCAGTGAATGGACAGGGTCACCCTCCTACAATGAGCAGTTCTTC. This codes for CASSEWTGSPSYNEQFF. This chain connects TRBV6-1 to TRBJ2-1; 8 bases line up with TRBD1. This CDR3 is built from 17 residues. V shed 2 bases and J 0 bases; nucleotides not matched to a gene: 6. Germline CDR1 is MNHNS and CDR2 is SASEGT.

This chain joins TRBV5-8 and TRBJ2-7, with 12 nucleotides matching TRBD1. CDR3 length equals 15 residues. CDR1 is SGHTS, CDR2 YDEGEE, per germline. The J segment lost 7 bases and the V segment lost 2 bases, leaving 7 bases of the junction unmatched. The CDR3 spells CASSLGDRGRKEQYF. CDR3 in DNA: TGTGCCAGCAGCTTAGGGGACAGGGGGCGTAAAGAGCAGTACTTC.

The J gene is TRBJ2-7, the V gene TRBV11-3; D ambiguous. This CDR3 region has 13 residues. Germline V lookup: CDR1 SGHNT, CDR2 YENEEA. Trimming cost V 1 base and J 5 bases, with 9 bases left between them. This chain's CDR3 is CASSLGNANEQYF. CDR3 in DNA: TGTGCCAGCAGCTTAGGTAACGCCAACGAGCAGTACTTC.

This rearrangement joins TRBV4-1 to TRBJ2-5; D is undetermined. Germline V lookup: CDR1 MGHRA, CDR2 YSYEKL. This CDR3 has 15 residues. V lost 0 bases, J lost 5 bases, and 13 bases lay in between. CDR3 bases: TGCGCCAGCAGCCAAGAGCCCGGCTCGGTTGAGACCCAGTACTTC. As protein: CASSQEPGSVETQYF.

V usage is TRBV6-5 and J usage is TRBJ1-1; possible D gene TRBD1, 5 bases. Deletions cut 4 bases from V and 1 base from J, with 16 bases between. This CDR3 is 16 amino acids long. Germline CDR1 reads MNHEY; CDR2 reads SVGAGI. CDR3 protein: CASSFQFVGRNTEAFF. As DNA, the CDR3 is TGTGCCAGCAGTTTCCAGTTTGTGGGGCGGAACACTGAAGCTTTCTTT.

The J gene is TRBJ2-6, the V gene TRBV6-5; 8 nucleotides agree with TRBD1. The V gene's germline CDR1 is MNHEY and CDR2 SVGAGI. The V and J ends lost 5 bases and 14 bases, in that order; junction bases with no gene match: 8. This CDR3 is 13 amino acids long. The CDR3 here is CASSPGQVAILTF. CDR3 in DNA: TGTGCCAGCAGTCCGGGACAGGTAGCAATCCTGACTTTC.

The CDR3 loop is CASAVYGGLYEQYF. The CDR3 bases are TGTGCCAGCGCGGTCTACGGCGGGCTCTACGAGCAGTACTTC. The chain couples TRBV11-2 to TRBJ2-7; a possible D gene is TRBD2 (5 bases). Germline V CDR1 and CDR2: SGHAT, FQNNGV. Deletions cut 8 bases from V and 3 bases from J, with 17 bases between. This CDR3 region has 14 residues.

This clone was detected only a few times. This chain connects TRBV7-8 to TRBJ2-5, with 14 bases identical to TRBD2. The V and J ends lost 4 bases and 5 bases, in that order; junction bases with no gene match: 3. CDR1 is SGHVS and CDR2 is FQNEAQ in the germline V gene. The CDR3 totals 15 residues. The DNA for the CDR3 is TGTGCCAGCAGCTGGGGACTAGCGGGGGTGGAGACCCAGTACTTC. This gives the protein CASSWGLAGVETQYF. The whole variable domain, filled in from reference TRBV7-8 and TRBJ2-5, reads GAGVSQSPRYKVAKRGQDVALRCDPISGHVSLFWYQQALGQGPEFLTYFQNEAQLDKSGLPSDRFFAERPEGSVSTLKIQRTQQEDSAVYLCASSWGLAGVETQYFGPGTRLLVL.

The rearrangement links TRBV6-5 to TRBJ2-7; D call uncertain. Germline CDR1 reads MNHEY; CDR2 reads SVGAGI. Trimming cost V 3 bases and J 4 bases, with 10 bases left between them. The CDR3 consists of 13 residues. CDR3 sequence reads: CASSYSPAYEQYF. The CDR3 DNA reads as TGTGCCAGCAGTTATTCCCCAGCGTACGAGCAGTACTTC.

The V call is TRBV4-1, the J call TRBJ2-3; tentatively, D is TRBD1 (5 bases). This CDR3 has 16 residues. CDR1 is MGHRA, CDR2 YSYEKL, per germline. V gave up 0 bases and J gave up 1 base, with 11 bases separating them. CDR3 nucleotides: TGCGCCAGCAGCCAAGAAGATAAAGGGGGCACAGATACGCAGTATTTT. This gives the protein CASSQEDKGGTDTQYF.

J is TRBJ1-1 and V is TRBV5-1; D gene unclear. CDR1 and CDR2 from the germline V gene are SGHRS and YFSETQ. Between the trimmed V and J ends, which lost 0 bases and 0 bases, there was a span of 9 bases. This CDR3 spans 15 amino acids. The DNA for the CDR3 is TGCGCCAGCAGCTTGGCTGGCAGCATGAACACTGAAGCTTTCTTT. Encoded protein: CASSLAGSMNTEAFF. Using reference TRBV5-1 and TRBJ1-1 for the parts outside the CDR3, the full variable domain is KAGVTQTPRYLIKTRGQQVTLSCSPISGHRSVSWYQQTPGQGLQFLFEYFSETQRNKGNFPGRFSGRQFSNSRSEMNVSTLELGDSALYLCASSLAGSMNTEAFFGQGTRLTVV.

The V call is TRBV5-4, the J call TRBJ2-7; 9 nucleotides line up with TRBD1. CDR3 length: 14 amino acids. Germline assignment: CDR1 SGHNT and CDR2 YYREEE (reference sequence). Trimming cost V 0 bases and J 2 bases; bases outside gene matches: 0. The CDR3: CASSLGQGAYEQYF. CDR3 DNA sequence: TGTGCCAGCAGCTTGGGACAGGGGGCCTACGAGCAGTACTTC.

The J gene is TRBJ2-5, the V gene TRBV10-2, with D possibly matching TRBD2 (5 bases). Germline lookup yields CDR1 WSHSY and CDR2 SAAADI. V was cut by 3 bases and J by 7 bases, with 15 bases left in between. The CDR3 extends over 14 amino acids. The CDR3 protein is CASSEVEGSRTQYF. DNA of the CDR3: TGCGCCAGCAGTGAAGTAGAGGGATCCAGGACCCAGTACTTC.

The J gene is TRBJ2-5, the V gene TRBV10-3, with 7 bases fitting TRBD1. CDR1 is ENHRY and CDR2 is SYGVKD in the germline V gene. Trimming removed 2 bases from V and 2 bases from J; junction bases left unmatched: 5. The CDR3 runs to 15 residues. CDR3 nucleotides: TGTGCCATCAGTGAGGATCCGGGACAGCAAGAGACCCAGTACTTC. This encodes CAISEDPGQQETQYF.

The J gene is TRBJ2-5, the V gene TRBV5-5; maybe TRBD2 (7 bases). Trimming stripped 8 bases from V and 5 bases from J, with 22 bases between. This CDR3 contains 15 residues. Germline V gene sequence: CDR1 SGHKS, CDR2 YYEKEE (reference sequence). The chain's CDR3 is CASRDEGGPAETQYF. CDR3 DNA: TGTGCCAGTCGCGACGAGGGGGGGCCAGCCGAGACCCAGTACTTC.

The chain joins TRBV10-3 to TRBJ2-7; D may match TRBD1 or TRBD2 (5 bases each). Germline CDR1 is ENHRY and CDR2 is SYGVKD. CDR3 length: 14 residues. V gave up 5 bases and J gave up 2 bases, with 13 bases separating them. The CDR3 spells CAISPLQGPYEQYF. DNA for the CDR3: TGTGCCATCAGTCCCCTGCAGGGACCCTACGAGCAGTACTTC.

This CDR3 reads CASSGPTGELFF. In nucleotides, the CDR3 is TGTGCCAGCAGCGGGCCCACCGGGGAGCTGTTTTTT. V and J are TRBV27 and TRBJ2-2; D remains unclear. Germline assignment: CDR1 MNHEY and CDR2 SMNVEV (reference sequence). CDR3 size: 12 residues. Trimming left V 6 bases short and J 4 bases short, with 6 bases between.